The subject of this entry is one T cell receptor (beta chain). The sample holds one count of this clone. No antigen is known for it. No base-level quality is on record; no much larger clone is a single base apart. The data were obtained in a study of shared clonotypes between healthy human individuals (TCRdb year 2020). General notes on the study: The cohort comprised a couple of women and a few men aged 18 to 49 years. Per donor, three plates each were used for CD4 naive and CD4 memory, two for CD8 naive, and one for CD8 memory. Each donor's leukapheresis produced roughly between roughly 0.85 and 9.5 billion PBMCs. Different laboratories and diverse techniques were used to prepare libraries and sequence TCR repertoires, to increase sequencing depth and limit assay-specific biases. The study deeply sequenced blood TCR repertoires of five healthy adults to estimate repertoire size and the extent of clonotype sharing between individuals.

The CDR3 numbers 14 residues from cysteine through phenylalanine. The kept DNA is CDR3 alone, 42 bases in frame from the first base. Taken from the germline V gene, the CDR1 and CDR2 loops are SNHLY and FYNNEI. Cut back by 1 base and 0 bases, the V and J ends lie 4 bases apart. Using the deep immunoSEQ assay, TCR CDR3 regions were amplified from genomic DNA by multiplex PCR. Genomic DNA extracted from each cell subset was distributed evenly over all wells of several immunoSEQ 96-well plates, and each plate served as one replicate. For sorted subsets, 200 to 250 ng of genomic DNA, equivalent to 25,000 to 35,000 T cell genomes, went into each replicate PCR. Purified libraries were quantified with a Qubit 3.0 fluorometer, sized on a Bioanalyzer 2100, and re-quantified with the KAPA Library Quantification kit. Each immunoSEQ 96-well plate was sequenced on its own single-read 150-cycle Illumina NextSeq 550 flow cell. Concerning the study's data processing: Because only junctional sequences without quality scores were contained in the immunoSEQ output, filtering matching that applied to full-length reads could not be performed. To assign V/J genes and CDR3, sequences were annotated against IMGT germline references using PyIR, a Python wrapper for IgBLAST v1.9. Reads were filtered out if the reads had weak V/J assignments (E-value above 1e-6), no CDR3, stop codons, out-of-frame junctions, or ambiguous translated residues. V3J clonotypes were defined by identical inferred V gene, J gene, and CDR3 amino acid sequence. Percentage overlap between repertoires was computed as shared unique clonotypes divided by the size of the smaller repertoire. Three approaches were used to assess repertoire richness: RTK rarefaction, the Chao1 estimator, and Recon v2.1 estimates of unobserved clonotypes. OLGA was used to compute generation probabilities for all TCRbeta clonotypes that the gDNA method yielded from a handful of donors. TCRdb limited this immuneACCESS table to in-frame rearrangements with V and J called. A share of clones is missing; checked studies link under half to unresolved V genes, and the rest is unexplained. That table supplies the V and J calls and clone size; D and trimming were determined from the DNA. This sample gives 500,000 or so clones in total; approximately 94% of them show up just once. The ten largest clones add up to 0.064% of the sample.

The paper's findings and limits, for the study overall: Sharing across a few donors was observed for 4.5% to 6.5% of naive CD4, less than 4% of naive CD8, over 2% of memory CD4, and over 0.3% of memory CD8 clonotypes. Pairwise subsampling indicated that sequencing depth was expected to affect the degree of clonotype sharing among donors. Sampling was restricted to blood, and TCR repertoires in tissue are likely to differ from TCR repertoires in blood. Even with the large sequencing depth, rarefaction of the sorted-subset datasets indicated that sequencing was incomplete. Compared with non-shared clonotypes, clonotypes shared by all four sorted-subset donors had higher generation probabilities. Naive subsets generally had larger estimated clonotype richness than memory subsets did. Because the study included only a small number of donors, the genetic and exposure-history diversity represented was limited.

Donors were healthy HIV-negative adults with no recently reported acute infections or vaccinations. Every donor was a Caucasian adult residing in Nashville, Tennessee, USA. Magnetic negative selection was used to enrich CD4+ T cells, after which naive cells were positively selected on CD45RA and the negative fraction became the memory subset. Blood was obtained by leukapheresis, after which PBMCs were separated by Ficoll-Histopaque density gradient centrifugation and cryopreserved in liquid nitrogen vapor phase. Analytical flow cytometry was used to check the purity and quantity of every magnetically sorted T cell population. Each sorted fraction had its genomic DNA isolated and then quantified by UV absorbance on a Nanodrop 2000c.

The receptor was isolated from a woman aged 30 to 39 in good health. The sequenced material came from naive CD4+ T cells sorted from blood. The label giving this sample's cell subset or site can be read as: CD45RA+ positively selected. This chain joins TRBV2 to TRBJ1-3; the D gene identity is not certain. The CDR3 region reads CASSEGISGNTIYF. The nucleotides are TGTGCCAGCAGTGAAGGAATCTCTGGAAACACCATATATTTT.